This TCR beta chain was obtained from a study of blood T cells in healthy people across ages. The trim removed 7 bases at V and 2 bases at J, leaving 8 bases unmatched. Per germline, CDR1 MNHNY and CDR2 SVGAGI (reference sequence). CDR3 length equals 15 residues. Sample-barcoded 5' priming and a J-beta primer mix drove a second PCR of 7 to 11 cycles. Each cDNA molecule received a tag from a template-switch adaptor that had 12 random nucleotides. TCRdb re-called the 5' RACE reads with MiXCR, one entry per CDR3 protein. This sample yields about 580,000 distinct CDR3 sequences, of which around 50% are seen a single time; approximately 25% belongs to the top ten. In this sample, this clonotype turned up a few times. A read error may be the cause here, since a much bigger clone is one base away.

The TCR sequence derives from an elderly man in good health. Sequencing was done on a sample of blood. The rearrangement links TRBV6-6 to TRBJ2-3, with 8 bases that match TRBD2. CDR3 nucleotide sequence: TGTGCCAGCACACCCGGGGGACTAGTCACAGATACGCAGTATTTT. Encoded protein: CASTPGGLVTDTQYF.